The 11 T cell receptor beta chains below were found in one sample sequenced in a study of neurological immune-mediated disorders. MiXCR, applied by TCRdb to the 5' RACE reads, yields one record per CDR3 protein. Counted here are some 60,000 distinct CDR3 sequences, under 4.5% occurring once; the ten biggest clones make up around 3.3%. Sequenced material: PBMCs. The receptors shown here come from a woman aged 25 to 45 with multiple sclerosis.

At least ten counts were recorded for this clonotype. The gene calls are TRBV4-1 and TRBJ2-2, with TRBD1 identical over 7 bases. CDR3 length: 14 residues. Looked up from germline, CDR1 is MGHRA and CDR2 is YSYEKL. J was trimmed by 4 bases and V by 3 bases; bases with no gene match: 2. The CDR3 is CASSQGQFTGELFF. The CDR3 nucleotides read TGCGCCAGCAGCCAGGGACAGTTCACCGGGGAGCTGTTTTTT.

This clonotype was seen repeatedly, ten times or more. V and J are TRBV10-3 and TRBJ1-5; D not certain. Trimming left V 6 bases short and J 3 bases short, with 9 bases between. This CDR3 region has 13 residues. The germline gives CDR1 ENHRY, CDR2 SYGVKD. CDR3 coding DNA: TGTGCCATCAGGAGCGGGTACAATCAGCCCCAGCATTTT. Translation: CAIRSGYNQPQHF.

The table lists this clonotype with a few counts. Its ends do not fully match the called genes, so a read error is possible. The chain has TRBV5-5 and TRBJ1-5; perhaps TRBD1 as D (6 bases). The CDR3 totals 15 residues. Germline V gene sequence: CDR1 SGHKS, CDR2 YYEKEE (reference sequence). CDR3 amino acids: CASSSQGRGDQPQNF. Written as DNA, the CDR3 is TGTGCCAGCAGCTCTCAGGGGAGGGGCGATCAGCCCCAGAATTTT.

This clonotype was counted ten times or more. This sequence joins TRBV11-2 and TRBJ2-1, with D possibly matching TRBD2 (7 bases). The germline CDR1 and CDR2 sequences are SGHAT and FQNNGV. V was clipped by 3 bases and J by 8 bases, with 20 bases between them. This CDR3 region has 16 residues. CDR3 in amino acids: CASSLRSRGAWYEQFF. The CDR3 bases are TGTGCCAGCAGCTTGAGGAGCCGGGGGGCTTGGTATGAGCAGTTCTTC.

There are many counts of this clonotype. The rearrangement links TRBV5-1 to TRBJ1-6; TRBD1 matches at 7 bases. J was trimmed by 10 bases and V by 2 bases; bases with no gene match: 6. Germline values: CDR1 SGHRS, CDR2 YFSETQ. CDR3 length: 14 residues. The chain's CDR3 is CASSFDRVESPLHF. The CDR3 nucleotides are TGCGCCAGCAGCTTCGACAGGGTAGAGTCACCCCTCCACTTT.

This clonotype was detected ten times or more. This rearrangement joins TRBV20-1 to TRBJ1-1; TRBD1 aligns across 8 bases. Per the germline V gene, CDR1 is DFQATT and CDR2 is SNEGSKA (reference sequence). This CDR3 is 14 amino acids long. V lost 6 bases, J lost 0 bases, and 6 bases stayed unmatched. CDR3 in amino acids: CSAGQGTMNTEAFF. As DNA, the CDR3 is TGCAGTGCCGGACAGGGAACTATGAACACTGAAGCTTTCTTT.

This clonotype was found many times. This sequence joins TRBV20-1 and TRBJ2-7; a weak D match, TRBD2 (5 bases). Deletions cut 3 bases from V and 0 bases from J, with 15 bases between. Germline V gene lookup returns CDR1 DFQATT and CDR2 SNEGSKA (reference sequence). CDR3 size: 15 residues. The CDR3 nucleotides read TGCAGTGCTAGTTTAGGAGGCCCTAGCTCCTACGAGCAGTACTTC. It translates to CSASLGGPSSYEQYF.

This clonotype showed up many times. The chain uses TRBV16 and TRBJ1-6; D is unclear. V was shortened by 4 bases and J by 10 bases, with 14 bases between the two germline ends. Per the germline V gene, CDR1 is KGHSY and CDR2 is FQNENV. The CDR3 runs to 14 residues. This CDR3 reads CASSLIRDYSPLHF. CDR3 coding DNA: TGTGCCAGCAGCCTGATACGGGATTACTCACCCCTCCACTTT.

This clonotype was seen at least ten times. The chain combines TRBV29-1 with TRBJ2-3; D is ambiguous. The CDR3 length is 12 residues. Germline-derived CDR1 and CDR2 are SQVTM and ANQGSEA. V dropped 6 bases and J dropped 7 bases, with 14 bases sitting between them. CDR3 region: CSVQEPSNTQYF. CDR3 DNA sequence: TGCAGCGTCCAGGAACCCTCAAATACGCAGTATTTT.

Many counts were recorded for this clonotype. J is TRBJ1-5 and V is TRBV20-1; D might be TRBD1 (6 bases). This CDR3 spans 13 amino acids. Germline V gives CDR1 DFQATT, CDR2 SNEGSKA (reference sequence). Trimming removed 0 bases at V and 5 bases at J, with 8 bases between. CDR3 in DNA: TGCAGTGCTAGAGAGGACAGTTATCAGCCCCAGCATTTT. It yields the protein CSAREDSYQPQHF.

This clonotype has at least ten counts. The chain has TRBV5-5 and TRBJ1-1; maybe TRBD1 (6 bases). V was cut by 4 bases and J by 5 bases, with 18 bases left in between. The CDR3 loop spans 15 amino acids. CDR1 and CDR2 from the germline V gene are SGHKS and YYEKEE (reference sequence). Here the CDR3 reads CASSHIGGARTEAFF. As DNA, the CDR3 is TGTGCCAGCAGCCATATCGGGGGGGCTAGGACTGAAGCTTTCTTT.